These 11 T cell receptor beta chains originate from one sample sequenced in a study of T cells in Graves' hyperthyroidism and ophthalmopathy. TCR beta CDR3 regions were amplified from RNA transcripts. Using the HTBI primer set, a first-round RT-PCR was run on the TCR CDR3. TCRdb used MiXCR to reprocess the multiplex PCR reads, holding one entry per CDR3 protein. This table has about 520,000 distinct CDR3 sequences, roughly a quarter appearing once. The sequenced sample was blood. Receptor source: a woman aged 25 to 39 with Graves' ophthalmopathy.

This clonotype was recorded at least ten times. The CDR3 loop reads CATRQGSPDTGELFF. Here the CDR3 DNA reads TGTGCCACCCGACAGGGATCACCCGACACCGGGGAGCTGTTTTTT. This rearrangement joins TRBV6-2 or TRBV6-3 to TRBJ2-2; 7 bases are shared with TRBD1. The germline V gene has CDR1 MNHEY and CDR2 SVGEGT. The CDR3 consists of 15 residues. V gave up 10 bases and J gave up 3 bases; unmatched junction bases: 11.

Ten or more counts support this clonotype. The V gene is TRBV28, the J gene TRBJ2-2; the match to TRBD1 covers 9 bases. The junction had 4 bases not matched to a gene; V was cut back by 3 bases and J by 5 bases. Germline V lookup: CDR1 MDHEN, CDR2 SYDVKM. The CDR3 covers 15 residues. The CDR3 is CASSLGQGLTGELFF. For the CDR3, the DNA is TGTGCCAGCAGTTTGGGACAGGGACTAACCGGGGAGCTGTTTTTT.

This clonotype was counted at least ten times. The chain joins TRBV20-1 to TRBJ2-7; 9 bases match TRBD2. This CDR3 is built from 13 residues. CDR1 and CDR2 from the germline V gene are DFQATT and SNEGSKA (reference sequence). With 3 bases clipped from V and 3 bases from J, the junction kept 3 bases outside the gene matches. The CDR3 DNA reads as TGCAGTGCTAGTAGCGGGGGAGGCTACGAGCAGTACTTC. This sequence encodes CSASSGGGYEQYF.

This clonotype was observed many times. The chain carries TRBV12-3 or TRBV12-4 and TRBJ1-1; a weak D match, TRBD1 (5 bases). This CDR3 has 14 residues. V was cut by 1 base and J by 2 bases, with 8 bases left in between. The CDR3 spells CASSLGTSNTEAFF. The CDR3 DNA follows: TGTGCCAGCAGTTTAGGGACAAGTAACACTGAAGCTTTCTTT.

As to this clonotype: A junction end diverges from the germline sequence, so it may reflect a read error. The chain links TRBV19 to TRBJ1-5; TRBD1 might be the D (5 bases). Germline assignment: CDR1 LNHDA and CDR2 SQIVND (reference sequence). This CDR3 contains 20 residues. The CDR3 DNA is TGTGCCAGTAGTATAGCCCCGACGCGGGGGTGGGGGGGTAGCAATCAGCCCCATCATTTT. It encodes CASSIAPTRGWGGSNQPHHF. The variable domain in full, with the rest retrieved from reference TRBV19 and TRBJ1-5, is DGGITQSPKYLFRKEGQNVTLSCEQNLNHDAMYWYRQDPGQGLRLIYYSQIVNDFQKGDIAEGYSVSREKKESFPLTVTSAQKNPTAFYLCASSIAPTRGWGGSNQPHHFGDGTRLSIL.

The CDR3 spells CATSSRQYYQPQHF. The CDR3 region has the DNA TGTGCCACCAGCTCCCGACAGTATTATCAGCCCCAGCATTTT. The rearrangement uses TRBV15 and TRBJ1-5; maybe TRBD1 (5 bases). The length of the CDR3 is 14 residues. V was cut by 5 bases and J by 5 bases, with 13 bases left in between. Looked up from germline, CDR1 is LNHNV and CDR2 is YYDKDF (reference sequence).

This clonotype was picked up a small number of times. The chain links TRBV15 to TRBJ1-2; 10 bases agree with TRBD1. Looked up from germline, CDR1 is LNHNV and CDR2 is YYDKDF (reference sequence). After removal of 3 bases from V and 8 bases from J, the junction contained 6 bases not matched to a gene. The CDR3 is made up of 14 amino acids. The CDR3 is CATSSSTGGRGYTF. The CDR3 coding sequence is TGTGCCACCAGCAGTTCGACAGGGGGCCGCGGCTACACCTTC. The full variable domain, in which reference TRBV15 and TRBJ1-2 provide the parts outside the CDR3, is DAMVIQNPRYQVTQFGKPVTLSCSQTLNHNVMYWYQQKSSQAPKLLFHYYDKDFNNEADTPDNFQSRRPNTSFCFLDIRSPGLGDTAMYLCATSSSTGGRGYTFGSGTRLTVV.

This clonotype was seen only a few times. An end of the junction differs from the germline gene, which may be a read error. The chain uses TRBV7-6 and TRBJ1-5; TRBD1 is a possible D gene (5 bases). Germline lookup yields CDR1 SGHVS and CDR2 FNYEAQ. The CDR3 contains 17 residues. For the CDR3, the DNA is TGTGCCAGCAGCTTAGGTCCTGACAGATATAGCAACCAGCCCCAGCATTTT. It specifies CASSLGPDRYSNQPQHF.

This clonotype was seen only once. The chain links TRBV12-3 or TRBV12-4 to TRBJ2-5; possibly TRBD2 for D (5 bases). The CDR3 loop spans 15 amino acids. Trimming left V 7 bases short and J 2 bases short, with 17 bases between. CDR3 residues: CASTLGGLEQETQYF. In nucleotides, the CDR3 is TGTGCCAGCACTCTCGGCGGGTTGGAGCAAGAGACCCAGTACTTC.

This clonotype was counted at least ten times. The chain is built from TRBV7-9 and TRBJ2-3, with D tentatively TRBD2 (5 bases). The CDR3 extends over 17 amino acids. V was pared by 3 bases and J by 1 base, with 17 bases between. Germline V gene data show CDR1 as SEHNR and CDR2 as FQNEAQ (reference sequence). The CDR3 sequence: CASSLDSSASGTDTQYF. As DNA, the CDR3 is TGTGCCAGCAGCTTGGACTCCAGCGCGTCTGGCACAGATACGCAGTATTTT.

The CDR3 is CASSDSGTGPYGYTF. CDR3 in DNA: TGTGCCAGCAGTGACTCCGGGACAGGGCCATACGGCTACACCTTC. The chain is built from TRBV6-4 and TRBJ1-2; TRBD1 agrees at 9 bases. The CDR3 is 15 residues long. The J segment lost 8 bases and the V segment lost 0 bases, leaving 7 bases of the junction unmatched. Germline V lookup: CDR1 MRHNA, CDR2 SNTAGT.